The 17 T cell receptor beta chains below all came from one sample that was sequenced in a study of OX40 agonist ivuxolimab in advanced cancers. Profiled with immunoSEQ multiplex PCR; TCRdb holds only in-frame clones, not every one. There are about 83,000 clones in the sample; more than 70% occur only once, and 0.65% to 0.8% lies in the top ten. The specimen comprised CD4+ or CD8+ T cells sorted from blood, sampled in a trial of the OX40 agonist ivuxolimab. All receptors derive from an adult with an advanced solid tumor such as melanoma, head and neck, liver or kidney cancer.

The rearrangement links TRBV10-1 to TRBJ1-1; D unresolved. This CDR3 has 12 residues. V was clipped by 3 bases and J by 3 bases, with 5 bases between them. Germline lookup yields CDR1 WNHNN and CDR2 SYGVQD (reference sequence). The CDR3 bases are TGCGCCAGCAGTGATTTATACACTGAAGCTTTCTTT. Translated, it gives CASSDLYTEAFF.

V is TRBV29-1 and J is TRBJ1-1; D is unclear. V was pared by 6 bases and J by 0 bases, with 8 bases between. Germline V CDR1 and CDR2: SQVTM, ANQGSEA. This CDR3 region has 12 residues. CDR3 coding DNA: TGCAGCGTCCGAAGTGTGAACACTGAAGCTTTCTTT. Translated: CSVRSVNTEAFF.

Only one count was recorded for this clone. The genes are TRBV19 and TRBJ1-5; the D gene is possibly TRBD1 (6 bases). Per the germline V gene, CDR1 is LNHDA and CDR2 is SQIVND (reference sequence). V lost 1 base to trimming and J lost 0 bases, with 10 bases between them. This CDR3 is 16 amino acids long. The CDR3: CASSIVTGNSNQPQHF. The CDR3 nucleotides read TGTGCCAGTAGTATAGTTACAGGGAATAGCAATCAGCCCCAGCATTTT.

This clone was detected only a few times. The V gene is TRBV19, the J gene TRBJ1-1; D might be TRBD1 (6 bases). Germline-derived CDR1 and CDR2 are LNHDA and SQIVND (reference sequence). The CDR3 loop spans 14 amino acids. Trimming cost V 0 bases and J 3 bases, with 8 bases left between them. CDR3 residues: CASSIDGGHTEAFF. The DNA of the CDR3 is TGTGCCAGTAGTATAGACGGGGGGCACACTGAAGCTTTCTTT.

This chain links TRBV5-1 with TRBJ1-1; the D gene is possibly TRBD1 (5 bases). The V end lost 4 bases, the J end lost 2 bases, and 9 bases lay between the germline ends. CDR1 and CDR2 from the germline V gene are SGHRS and YFSETQ. The CDR3 loop spans 13 amino acids. The CDR3 spells CASSATGNTEAFF. Here the CDR3 DNA reads TGCGCCAGCAGCGCCACAGGAAACACTGAAGCTTTCTTT.

The rearrangement links TRBV9 to TRBJ1-3; D not resolved. This CDR3 region has 11 residues. The V gene lost 3 bases and the J gene lost 4 bases, with 2 bases spanning the gap. Germline CDR1 and CDR2: SGDLS and YYNGEE. In DNA form, the CDR3 reads TGTGCCAGCAGCGAAGGAAACACCATATATTTT. Protein sequence: CASSEGNTIYF.

This chain links TRBV11-3 with TRBJ2-2; D may be TRBD1 (5 bases). Trimming shortened V by 1 base and J by 1 base, and 19 bases separated the two germline ends. In germline, CDR1 is SGHNT, CDR2 YENEEA. This CDR3 is built from 19 residues. CDR3 sequence reads: CASSLVAIGAPENTGELFF. CDR3 DNA: TGTGCCAGCAGCTTAGTCGCGATAGGGGCTCCTGAGAACACCGGGGAGCTGTTTTTT.

The genes are TRBV9 and TRBJ1-1; D is unresolved. Germline values: CDR1 SGDLS, CDR2 YYNGEE. There are 12 residues in the CDR3. Deletions cut 3 bases from V and 11 bases from J, with 14 bases between. The CDR3 nucleotides are TGTGCCAGCAGCGCAATCTATGAGCAGGCTTTCTTT. Translating it yields CASSAIYEQAFF.

This clone was seen once. The V gene is TRBV18, the J gene TRBJ2-7; TRBD2 might be the D (5 bases). The germline gives CDR1 KGHSH, CDR2 LQKENI. The CDR3 runs 13 residues. The germline V and J ends were trimmed by 5 bases and 0 bases, with 8 bases remaining between them. The CDR3 region is CASSDGLSYEQYF. The DNA of the CDR3 is TGTGCCAGCTCAGATGGACTCTCCTACGAGCAGTACTTC.

The CDR3 DNA reads TGTGCCAGCAGCCTCCGGGAGGCAGGGAATCTTTACAATGAGCAGTTCTTC. Protein product: CASSLREAGNLYNEQFF. The chain recombines TRBV9 with TRBJ2-1; 7 bases are a match to TRBD2. V gave up 4 bases and J gave up 4 bases; unmatched junction bases: 14. This CDR3 contains 17 residues. Germline loops: CDR1 SGDLS, CDR2 YYNGEE. Full variable domain (missing parts from reference TRBV9 and TRBJ2-1): DSGVTQTPKHLITATGQRVTLRCSPRSGDLSVYWYQQSLDQGLQFLIQYYNGEERAKGNILERFSAQQFPDLHSELNLSSLELGDSALYFCASSLREAGNLYNEQFFGPGTRLTVL.

As for this clone: The junction differs from germline at one of its ends, possibly a read error. V gene TRBV5-1 combines with J gene TRBJ2-5, with D perhaps matching TRBD1 or TRBD2 (5 bases each). The CDR3 has 14 amino acids. Germline-derived CDR1 and CDR2 are SGHRS and YFSETQ. CDR3 DNA sequence: TGCGCCAGCAGCCGGGACCGACAGCAAGGGACCCAGTACTTC. Protein: CASSRDRQQGTQYF. Supplemented by reference TRBV5-1 and TRBJ2-5, the full variable domain reads KAGVTQTPRYLIKTRGQQVTLSCSPISGHRSVSWYQQTPGQGLQFLFEYFSETQRNKGNFPGRFSGRQFSNSRSEMNVSTLELGDSALYLCASSRDRQQGTQYFGPGTRLLVL.

The rearrangement uses TRBV2 and TRBJ1-1, with D hard to call. The germline CDR1 and CDR2 sequences are SNHLY and FYNNEI. The CDR3 consists of 14 residues. V was trimmed by 0 bases and J by 4 bases, leaving 9 bases between them. The CDR3 protein is CASSEARVGTEAFF. In DNA, the CDR3 is TGTGCCAGCAGTGAAGCGCGGGTGGGCACTGAAGCTTTCTTT.

This CDR3 is CASSVARRSETQYF. The CDR3, as DNA: TGTGCCAGCAGCGTAGCACGACGAAGCGAGACCCAGTACTTC. This chain links TRBV9 with TRBJ2-5, with no clear D. Trimming removed 0 bases at V and 5 bases at J, with 11 bases between. CDR3 size: 14 residues. CDR1 is SGDLS, CDR2 YYNGEE, per germline. The variable domain in full, with the rest retrieved from reference TRBV9 and TRBJ2-5, is DSGVTQTPKHLITATGQRVTLRCSPRSGDLSVYWYQQSLDQGLQFLIQYYNGEERAKGNILERFSAQQFPDLHSELNLSSLELGDSALYFCASSVARRSETQYFGPGTRLLVL.

The chain joins TRBV28 to TRBJ2-7, with a weak D call TRBD1 (5 bases). V was clipped by 5 bases and J by 4 bases, with 15 bases between them. Germline loops: CDR1 MDHEN, CDR2 SYDVKM. The CDR3 loop spans 14 amino acids. For the CDR3, the DNA is TGTGCCAGCAGTATATCGACAGTGAGTTACGAGCAGTACTTC. Amino acids: CASSISTVSYEQYF.

The CDR3 nucleotides are TGTGCCAGCAGTTTATTTGGGGGGAGGCGAGAGACCCAGTACTTC. Translating it yields CASSLFGGRRETQYF. The gene calls are TRBV28 and TRBJ2-5; maybe TRBD2 (6 bases). The CDR3 runs 15 residues. In germline, CDR1 is MDHEN, CDR2 SYDVKM. Trimming pared 1 base from V and 4 bases from J, leaving 13 bases between. The full variable domain, its missing parts supplied by reference TRBV28 and TRBJ2-5, is DVKVTQSSRYLVKRTGEKVFLECVQDMDHENMFWYRQDPGLGLRLIYFSYDVKMKEKGDIPEGYSVSREKKERFSLILESASTNQTSMYLCASSLFGGRRETQYFGPGTRLLVL.

This sequence joins TRBV28 and TRBJ1-2; 7 bases map to TRBD1. This CDR3 has 14 residues. CDR1 and CDR2 (germline): MDHEN, SYDVKM. The trim removed 3 bases at V and 3 bases at J, leaving 4 bases unmatched. In DNA form, the CDR3 reads TGTGCCAGCAGTTTGGGAGGGGGCGACTATGGCTACACCTTC. Residues: CASSLGGGDYGYTF.

This chain links TRBV6-1 with TRBJ1-6; unclear D gene. Germline loops: CDR1 MNHNS, CDR2 SASEGT. CDR3 size: 14 residues. Trimming removed 8 bases at V and 10 bases at J, with 18 bases between. In DNA, the CDR3 is TGTGCCAGCGGACCGAGCCCCACACTCTCACCCCTCCACTTT. Translation: CASGPSPTLSPLHF.